This TCR beta chain was captured by sequencing in a study of graft-versus-host responses after intestinal transplantation. CDR3 length: 13 residues. Assay: immunoSEQ multiplex PCR; the TCRdb copy retains only in-frame clones and omits some. There are roughly 110,000 clones in the sample; approximately 92% occur only once, and under 0.3% lies in the top ten. Details on this clone: Its antigen is unidentified.

The clonotype was recovered from a human donor who was the organ donor for an intestinal transplant. The V and J genes are TRBV1 and TRBJ1-2. TRBV1 is labeled a pseudogene. This specimen was unstimulated CD4+ T cells sorted from spleen or lymph node cells, taken before transplant. CDR3 in DNA: TGCACCCGACCGCAGGGAGAGGACTATGGCTACACCTTC. Translated: CTRPQGEDYGYTF.